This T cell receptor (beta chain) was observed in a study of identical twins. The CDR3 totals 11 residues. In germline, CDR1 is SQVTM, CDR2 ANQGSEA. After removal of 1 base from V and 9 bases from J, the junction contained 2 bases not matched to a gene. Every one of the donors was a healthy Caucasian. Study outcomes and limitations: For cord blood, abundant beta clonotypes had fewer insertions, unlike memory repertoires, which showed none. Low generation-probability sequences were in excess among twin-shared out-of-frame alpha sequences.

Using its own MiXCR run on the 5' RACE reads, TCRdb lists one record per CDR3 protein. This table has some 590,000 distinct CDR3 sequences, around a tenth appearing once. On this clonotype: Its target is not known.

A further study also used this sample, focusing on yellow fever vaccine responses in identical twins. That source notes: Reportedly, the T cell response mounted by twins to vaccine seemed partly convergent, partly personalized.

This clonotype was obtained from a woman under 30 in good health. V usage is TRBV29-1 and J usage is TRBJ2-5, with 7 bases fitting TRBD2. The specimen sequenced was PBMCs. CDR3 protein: CSVEGGGPQYF. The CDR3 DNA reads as TGCAGCGTTGAAGGGGGAGGGCCCCAGTACTTC.